This TCR beta chain was recorded in a study of T cells after yellow fever vaccination. The overall study: Those fractions that held only low numbers of cells were prepared using the SMART-Seq v4 Ultra Low Input RNA kit. Findings and limits, study-wide: Post-booster repertoires again held most primary-vaccination clones (about 95% CD4, approximately 90% CD8). Peaking faster, on day 5 versus 15, the secondary response was nonetheless weaker.

This clonotype showed up many times. No antigen is known for it. MiXCR was run by TCRdb on the 5' RACE reads, yielding one entry per CDR3 protein. This table holds about 210,000 distinct CDR3 sequences, less than 3.5% found once. This specimen consisted of CD4+ T cells sorted from PBMCs, obtained 10 days after the yellow fever booster vaccination. This TCR derives from a young man who received the YFV17D yellow fever vaccine.

CDR3 residues: CASSLLGGNYGYTF. In DNA, the CDR3 is TGTGCCAGCAGCTTGTTGGGGGGCAACTATGGCTACACCTTC. The chain uses TRBV7-8 and TRBJ1-2; a weak D match, TRBD1 (6 bases). This CDR3 spans 14 amino acids. The germline V and J ends were trimmed by 3 bases and 2 bases, with 10 bases remaining between them. CDR1 is SGHVS and CDR2 is FQNEAQ in the germline V gene.